These 13 T cell receptor beta chains originate from one sample sequenced in a study of CD8 T cells in Susac syndrome. Roughly 0.5 to 1 ug RNA was reverse transcribed with random hexamers. TCRdb processed the immunoSEQ multiplex PCR reads anew with MiXCR; each CDR3 protein has one entry. Of roughly 140,000 distinct CDR3 sequences listed, approximately 94% are singletons. The sample taken for sequencing was CD4+ T cells from PBMCs. The source of these receptors is a human donor with Susac syndrome.

The rearrangement joins TRBV10-3 to TRBJ1-1; maybe TRBD1 (5 bases). With 4 bases removed from V and 1 base from J, the gap between germline ends came to 7 bases. From germline, CDR1 is ENHRY and CDR2 SYGVKD. The CDR3 has 13 residues. The CDR3 DNA reads TGTGCCATCAGTGTAGGACAGAACACTGAAGCTTTCTTT. This encodes CAISVGQNTEAFF.

The J gene is TRBJ2-3, the V gene TRBV7-2; 8 positions agree with TRBD2. This CDR3 has 15 amino acids. Trimming removed 3 bases from V and 2 bases from J; junction bases left unmatched: 4. Germline CDR1 SGHTA, CDR2 FQGNSA. CDR3 coding DNA: TGTGCCAGCAGCTTTACTAGCGGTCCCACAGATACGCAGTATTTT. Translating gives CASSFTSGPTDTQYF.

The V and J genes are TRBV25-1 and TRBJ1-1; D possibly corresponds to TRBD1 (5 bases). Germline V gives CDR1 MGHDK, CDR2 SYGVNS. The CDR3 has 16 residues. V lost 0 bases, J lost 1 base, and 12 bases lay in between. Written as DNA, the CDR3 is TGTGCCAGCAGTGAATATATTCCAGGGAGGAACACTGAAGCTTTCTTT. Amino acids: CASSEYIPGRNTEAFF.

The CDR3 DNA is TGTGCCAGCAGGCCGGGGGGAACCGGGGAGCTGTTTTTT. Translation: CASRPGGTGELFF. V usage is TRBV7-2 and J usage is TRBJ2-2, with 7 bases lining up with TRBD2. This CDR3 region has 13 residues. Germline V gene lookup returns CDR1 SGHTA and CDR2 FQGNSA. V was clipped by 6 bases and J by 5 bases; unmatched bases: 3.

The V call is TRBV5-4, the J call TRBJ1-1; D perhaps matches TRBD1 (5 bases). V was clipped by 0 bases and J by 1 base, with 10 bases between them. The CDR3 extends over 15 amino acids. CDR1 is SGHNT, CDR2 YYREEE, per germline (reference sequence). This chain's CDR3 is CASSLEPDRNTEAFF. CDR3 DNA sequence: TGTGCCAGCAGCTTGGAGCCAGACAGGAACACTGAAGCTTTCTTT.

The V and J genes are TRBV29-1 and TRBJ2-3; a weak D match, TRBD2 (5 bases). Looked up from germline, CDR1 is SQVTM and CDR2 is ANQGSEA. The germline V and J ends were trimmed by 8 bases and 4 bases, with 16 bases remaining between them. The CDR3 is 13 amino acids. The CDR3, as DNA: TGCAGCCGAACCCGTCCGAGGGCAGATACGCAGTATTTT. Protein product: CSRTRPRADTQYF.

This rearrangement joins TRBV5-4 to TRBJ1-4; no firm D call. CDR1 and CDR2 from the germline V gene are SGHNT and YYREEE (reference sequence). CDR3 length equals 13 residues. Trimming stripped 1 base from V and 5 bases from J, with 6 bases between. CDR3 loop: CASSLYTNEKLFF. The CDR3 DNA reads TGTGCCAGCAGCTTGTACACAAATGAAAAACTGTTTTTT.

The rearrangement uses TRBV25-1 and TRBJ2-7; no reliable D call. The germline CDR1 and CDR2 sequences are MGHDK and SYGVNS. V lost 2 bases and J 7 bases, leaving 12 bases between the germline ends. The CDR3 is 13 amino acids. The CDR3 region is CASSEGFIGEQYF. CDR3 nucleotides: TGTGCCAGCAGTGAAGGATTTATAGGGGAGCAGTACTTC.

The chain couples TRBV4-1 to TRBJ2-2; no clear D gene. Germline V lookup: CDR1 MGHRA, CDR2 YSYEKL. CDR3 length: 14 residues. V was shortened by 1 base and J by 3 bases, with 6 bases between the two germline ends. In nucleotides, the CDR3 is TGCGCCAGCAGCCAAGCCCCGCACACCGGGGAGCTGTTTTTT. It is translated as CASSQAPHTGELFF.

The rearrangement uses TRBV6-4 and TRBJ1-2; D is uncertain. V was pared by 0 bases and J by 8 bases, with 7 bases between. CDR3 length equals 12 residues. Germline lookup yields CDR1 MRHNA and CDR2 SNTAGT. The CDR3 sequence: CASSDSMGGYTF. The DNA for the CDR3 is TGTGCCAGCAGTGACTCGATGGGGGGCTACACCTTC.

This chain uses TRBV9 with TRBJ2-1, with 8 bases that match TRBD2. The CDR3 is 19 residues long. The germline V gene has CDR1 SGDLS and CDR2 YYNGEE. The J segment lost 6 bases and the V segment lost 0 bases, leaving 17 bases of the junction unmatched. The chain's CDR3 is CASSVVEVRGRGASNEQFF. The CDR3 nucleotides are TGTGCCAGCAGCGTAGTGGAGGTCCGCGGGCGGGGGGCCTCCAATGAGCAGTTCTTC.

The chain uses TRBV9 and TRBJ2-7, with D possibly being TRBD1 or TRBD2 (5 bases each). V shed 2 bases and J shed 2 bases, with 14 bases lying between them. There are 15 residues in the CDR3. Germline V gives CDR1 SGDLS, CDR2 YYNGEE. CDR3 protein: CASSVGDGPTYEQYF. The CDR3 DNA follows: TGTGCCAGCAGCGTGGGGGATGGCCCTACCTACGAGCAGTACTTC.

The V and J genes are TRBV6-4 and TRBJ2-3; tentative D call: TRBD2 (6 bases). V gave up 6 bases and J gave up 1 base, with 17 bases separating them. CDR3 size: 16 residues. CDR1 and CDR2 from the germline V gene are MRHNA and SNTAGT. The CDR3 reads CASSPASSARTDTQYF. CDR3 DNA sequence: TGTGCCAGCAGCCCCGCCTCTAGCGCCCGCACAGATACGCAGTATTTT.